This T cell receptor (beta chain) was found in a study of blood T cell repertoires in COVID-19 (TCRdb year 2020). Regarding the study in general: Collaborator samples came from the United States, Italy and Spain and covered acute and convalescent phases of COVID-19. The samples were drawn from the first 160 participants of the ongoing ImmuneRACE study and from 950 to 1,500 subjects provided by 6 global collaborators. The sample metadata nearly always contained a de-identified subject ID, COVID-19 status, age in years and sex. Subjects who had been exposed to COVID-19, were actively infected with it, or had recovered from it provided the deeply sampled blood TCRbeta repertoires that made up the dataset. The repertoires were released in a freely available public database meant as a resource for research on the immune response to SARS-CoV-2. Where available, HLA class I and class II types were obtained from metadata supplied by the sample provider rather than from assay-based typing. The material from the prospective study consisted of cDNA or gDNA derived from T cells, B-cell-depleted T cells, or PBMCs.

The paper's findings and limits, for the study overall: The quantity of clinical and demographic metadata differed by source and by participant and was supplied without curation.

Collaborating institutions collected whole blood in K2EDTA tubes following their own protocols. Collaborator samples were shipped for TCRbeta analysis as frozen whole blood, isolated PBMCs, or DNA extracted from either sample type. The immunoSEQ Assay, a bias-controlled multiplex PCR, was used to amplify TCRbeta CDR3 regions from genomic DNA. The authors processed their data as follows. The number of nucleated cells in each sample was estimated by amplification of reference gene primers within the assay. To quantify the absolute abundance of each unique TCRbeta CDR3 rearrangement, sequence reads were collapsed and filtered. For each sample, productive Simpson clonality was calculated as the square root of Simpson's diversity index across productive rearrangements. This immuneACCESS table, as held by TCRdb, lists in-frame sequences with V and J called but not all clones. Of the missing ones, under half trace to an unresolved V gene in checked studies; the others have no known cause. That table supplies the V and J calls and clone size; D and trimming were determined from the DNA. This sample has about 83,000 clones in its table, and more than 75% of those were observed once. Roughly a fifth of the sample goes to the ten largest clones.

The CDR3 runs 14 residues from the cysteine to the phenylalanine. Here the CDR3 DNA is all that survives: 42 bases in frame from base 1. The germline V gene (reference sequence) specifies MNHEY as CDR1 and SMNVEV as CDR2. Between the V and J ends, shortened by 6 bases and 5 bases respectively, the junction contains 13 bases. On this clone: Its antigen is still unknown. Within one base of it there is no much larger clone, and no base qualities were kept.

This clonotype was obtained from a woman aged 80 or over with active or convalescent COVID-19. The source material was peripheral blood. In this chain, TRBV27 is recombined with TRBJ1-4, with TRBD1 perhaps the D gene, on 6 matching bases. The CDR3 reads CASSRTVSNEKLFF. The nucleotide sequence reads as follows: TGTGCCAGCAGCAGGACAGTATCGAATGAAAAACTGTTTTTT.